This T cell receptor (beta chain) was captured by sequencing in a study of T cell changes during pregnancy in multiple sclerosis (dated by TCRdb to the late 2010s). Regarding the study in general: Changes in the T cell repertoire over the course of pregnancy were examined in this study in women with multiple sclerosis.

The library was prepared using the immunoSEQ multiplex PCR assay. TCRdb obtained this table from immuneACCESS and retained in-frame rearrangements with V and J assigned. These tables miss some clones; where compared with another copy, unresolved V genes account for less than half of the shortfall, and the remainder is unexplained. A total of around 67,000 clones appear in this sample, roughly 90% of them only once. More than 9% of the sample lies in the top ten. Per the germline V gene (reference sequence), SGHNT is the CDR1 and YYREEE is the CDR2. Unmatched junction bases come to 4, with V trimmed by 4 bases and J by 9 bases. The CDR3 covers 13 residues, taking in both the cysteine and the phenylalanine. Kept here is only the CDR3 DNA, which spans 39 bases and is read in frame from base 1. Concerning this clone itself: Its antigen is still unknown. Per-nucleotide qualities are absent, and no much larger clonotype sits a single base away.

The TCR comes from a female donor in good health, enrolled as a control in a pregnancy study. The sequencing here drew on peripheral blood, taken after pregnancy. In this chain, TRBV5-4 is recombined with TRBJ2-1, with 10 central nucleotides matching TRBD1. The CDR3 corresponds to CASSATGGSEQFF. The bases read TGTGCCAGCAGCGCGACAGGGGGCAGTGAGCAGTTCTTC.